This T cell receptor (beta chain) is drawn from a study of T cells in Graves' hyperthyroidism and ophthalmopathy. Study-wide points: Expanded thyroid clonotypes (above 0.001) were mostly also found in blood.

A note on this clonotype: The antigen remains unidentified.

Researchers amplified the TCR beta CDR3 regions from RNA transcripts. With the HTBI primer set, the TCR CDR3 went through a first round of RT-PCR. Each CDR3 protein is one row after TCRdb ran MiXCR on the multiplex PCR reads. Among approximately 600,000 distinct CDR3 sequences listed, 11% to 15% were seen once. Trimming at V came to 6 bases and at J to 6 bases, leaving 4 bases not matched to a gene. This CDR3 has 12 residues. Germline CDR1 DFQATT, CDR2 SNEGSKA (reference sequence). The TCR comes from a young woman with Graves' hyperthyroidism that later progressed to Graves' ophthalmopathy. What was sequenced was blood. The chain joins TRBV20-1 to TRBJ1-4; 7 bases are a match to TRBD1. This CDR3 is CSADRADEKLFF. In DNA, the CDR3 is TGCAGTGCCGACAGGGCGGATGAAAAACTGTTTTTT.